This passage covers 19 T cell receptor beta chains from one sample sequenced in a study of blood T cell repertoires in COVID-19. Measured with immunoSEQ multiplex PCR; TCRdb has only the in-frame clones, and not every one. Altogether 250,000 or so clones are present, about 90% being singletons, with the ten largest covering about 5.9%. Sequences were obtained from peripheral blood. All receptors derive from a man between 60 and 70 years old with acute or convalescent COVID-19.

CDR3 coding DNA: TGCGCCAGCAGCCAAGAAGGTTGGGGAGCGGGCAGACTCGATGAGCAGTTCTTC. Translating it yields CASSQEGWGAGRLDEQFF. The chain joins TRBV4-3 to TRBJ2-1; tentative D call: TRBD2 (6 bases). V lost 0 bases and J 8 bases, leaving 23 bases between the germline ends. Germline assignment: CDR1 LGHNA and CDR2 YSLEER. This CDR3 spans 18 amino acids.

The V gene is TRBV28, the J gene TRBJ2-7; TRBD2 aligns across 14 bases. V shed 4 bases, J shed 6 bases, and the junction held 8 bases outside the gene matches. The CDR3 spans 16 residues. Germline V gene sequence: CDR1 MDHEN, CDR2 SYDVKM. Written as DNA, the CDR3 is TGTGCCAGCAGTTCGACTAGCGGGAGGGTAATTGGCGAGCAGTACTTC. Protein product: CASSSTSGRVIGEQYF.

This clone was recorded once. The rearrangement uses TRBV6-2 or TRBV6-3 and TRBJ1-4, with unresolved D. The germline V gene has CDR1 MNHEY and CDR2 SVGEGT. CDR3 length equals 15 residues. Between the trimmed V and J ends, which lost 4 bases and 1 base, there was a span of 10 bases. In DNA form, the CDR3 reads TGTGCCAGCAGTTCAGGACGGGGAACTAATGAAAAACTGTTTTTT. Amino acid sequence: CASSSGRGTNEKLFF.

In this sample, this clone turned up once. The chain carries TRBV2 and TRBJ1-2; a possible D gene is TRBD1 (6 bases). Germline CDR1 is SNHLY and CDR2 is FYNNEI. V lost 5 bases to trimming and J lost 3 bases, with 10 bases between them. The CDR3 spans 13 residues. The CDR3 DNA sequence: TGTGCCAGCAGTTACAGGGTCGACTATGGCTACACCTTC. It translates to CASSYRVDYGYTF. The whole variable domain, filled in from reference TRBV2 and TRBJ1-2, reads EPEVTQTPSHQVTQMGQEVILRCVPISNHLYFYWYRQILGQKVEFLVSFYNNEISEKSEIFDDQFSVERPDGSNFTLKIRSTKLEDSAMYFCASSYRVDYGYTFGSGTRLTVV.

The chain joins TRBV7-9 to TRBJ2-5; possible D gene TRBD1, 5 bases. V was shortened by 8 bases and J by 4 bases, with 23 bases between the two germline ends. Germline CDR1 is SEHNR and CDR2 is FQNEAQ (reference sequence). CDR3 length equals 16 residues. In DNA, the CDR3 is TGTGCCAGCGCGTCCCCCTCTCAAAGGGGCGGAGAGACCCAGTACTTC. Translation: CASASPSQRGGETQYF.

This chain joins TRBV28 and TRBJ2-5; the match to TRBD2 covers 9 bases. The length of the CDR3 is 19 residues. Germline CDR1 and CDR2: MDHEN and SYDVKM. The junction had 21 bases not matched to a gene; V was cut back by 7 bases and J by 3 bases. This chain's CDR3 is CASNSLSMATSGKEETQYF. The CDR3, as DNA: TGTGCCAGCAATTCTTTATCTATGGCGACTAGCGGTAAAGAAGAGACCCAGTACTTC.

The chain has TRBV30 and TRBJ2-6; D remains unclear. V lost 4 bases and J lost 1, with 11 bases in between. The V gene's germline CDR1 is GTSNPN and CDR2 SVGIG (reference sequence). The CDR3 runs 15 residues. CDR3 sequence reads: CAWTSLYSGANVLTF. The CDR3 nucleotides read TGTGCCTGGACCTCACTCTATTCTGGGGCCAACGTCCTGACTTTC.

The genes are TRBV25-1 and TRBJ2-7; 7 bases are shared with TRBD2. This CDR3 spans 18 amino acids. The V gene end was trimmed by 2 bases and the J gene end by 2 bases; junction bases not matched to a gene: 15. Germline-derived CDR1 and CDR2 are MGHDK and SYGVNS. The CDR3: CASSELTYGSGTTYEQYF. For the CDR3, the DNA is TGTGCCAGCAGTGAACTTACTTACGGGAGCGGGACCACCTACGAGCAGTACTTC.

This clone was observed a handful of times. V is TRBV28 and J is TRBJ1-1; D remains unclear. Trimming shortened V by 6 bases and J by 6 bases, and 14 bases separated the two germline ends. The V gene's germline CDR1 is MDHEN and CDR2 SYDVKM. The length of the CDR3 is 13 residues. In DNA form, the CDR3 reads TGTGCCAGCAGCCTTCCGGGAGCGGCTGAAGCTTTCTTT. This translates into CASSLPGAAEAFF. The full variable domain, in which reference TRBV28 and TRBJ1-1 provide the parts outside the CDR3, is DVKVTQSSRYLVKRTGEKVFLECVQDMDHENMFWYRQDPGLGLRLIYFSYDVKMKEKGDIPEGYSVSREKKERFSLILESASTNQTSMYLCASSLPGAAEAFFGQGTRLTVV.

This clone was seen a handful of times. This chain links TRBV11-2 with TRBJ2-7, with 8 bases that match TRBD2. The CDR3 consists of 15 residues. Germline CDR1 reads SGHAT; CDR2 reads FQNNGV. The junction had 6 bases not matched to a gene; V was cut back by 5 bases and J by 0 bases. CDR3 coding DNA: TGTGCCAGCAGCCCCGGACTAGCTAACTCCTACGAGCAGTACTTC. Amino acid sequence: CASSPGLANSYEQYF.

The chain recombines TRBV6-1 with TRBJ2-7; 8 nucleotides align to TRBD1. The CDR3 covers 14 residues. Germline V gene sequence: CDR1 MNHNS, CDR2 SASEGT. J was trimmed by 4 bases and V by 3 bases; bases with no gene match: 5. DNA for the CDR3: TGTGCCAGCAGTGATAGGACAGGGTTTTACGAGCAGTACTTC. This translates into CASSDRTGFYEQYF.

V and J are TRBV4-2 and TRBJ2-7, with TRBD1 matching 11 bases. With 0 bases clipped from V and 2 bases from J, the junction kept 9 bases outside the gene matches. Germline V gene sequence: CDR1 LGHNA, CDR2 YNFKEQ. The CDR3 extends over 18 amino acids. The CDR3 DNA follows: TGTGCCAGCAGCCAAGATTTGCCGGGGGGACAGGGGGCCTACGAGCAGTACTTC. Protein sequence: CASSQDLPGGQGAYEQYF.

The chain recombines TRBV6-5 with TRBJ1-1; D is uncertain. V lost 4 bases and J lost 5, with 11 bases in between. The CDR3 has 13 amino acids. Germline V gene lookup returns CDR1 MNHEY and CDR2 SVGAGI. CDR3 nucleotides: TGTGCCAGCAGTTGGACGGGGAATACTGAAGCTTTCTTT. Its protein product is CASSWTGNTEAFF.

The chain couples TRBV12-3 or TRBV12-4 to TRBJ2-7; TRBD2 aligns across 11 bases. The CDR3 is made up of 13 amino acids. V was pared by 1 base and J by 13 bases, with 6 bases of the junction left unmatched. The CDR3 spells CASSLGSGRAPYF. The CDR3 DNA is TGTGCCAGCAGTTTAGGTAGCGGGAGGGCTCCATACTTC.

The J gene is TRBJ2-5, the V gene TRBV28; no clear D gene. Trimming left V 3 bases short and J 2 bases short, with 10 bases between. This CDR3 comprises 14 residues. From germline, CDR1 is MDHEN and CDR2 SYDVKM. This CDR3 is CASSFRGRQETQYF. The CDR3 DNA follows: TGTGCCAGCAGTTTCAGAGGTAGGCAAGAGACCCAGTACTTC.

V and J are TRBV5-6 and TRBJ2-7, with TRBD1 as a possible D gene (6 bases). This CDR3 spans 17 amino acids. In germline, CDR1 is SGHDT, CDR2 YYEEEE. The germline V and J ends were trimmed by 4 bases and 1 base, with 21 bases remaining between them. CDR3 protein: CASSPFRIQGQSYEQYF. Here the CDR3 DNA reads TGTGCCAGCAGCCCCTTCAGAATACAGGGCCAGTCCTACGAGCAGTACTTC. The full variable domain, with the rest looked up from reference TRBV5-6 and TRBJ2-7, is DAGVTQSPTHLIKTRGQQVTLRCSPKSGHDTVSWYQQALGQGPQFIFQYYEEEERQRGNFPDRFSGHQFPNYSSELNVNALLLGDSALYLCASSPFRIQGQSYEQYFGPGTRLTVT.

This rearrangement joins TRBV19 to TRBJ2-1, with TRBD2 matching 9 bases. V trimming: 5 bases; J trimming: 3 bases; junction bases outside the gene matches: 5. CDR3 length equals 15 residues. CDR1 is LNHDA and CDR2 is SQIVND in the germline V gene (reference sequence). The CDR3 reads CASSGLAGDYNEQFF. CDR3 DNA sequence: TGTGCCAGTAGTGGGTTAGCGGGAGACTACAATGAGCAGTTCTTC.

The V call is TRBV7-2, the J call TRBJ1-3; unclear D gene. The CDR3 contains 14 residues. V dropped 1 base and J dropped 4 bases, with 8 bases sitting between them. Germline loops: CDR1 SGHTA, CDR2 FQGNSA. CDR3 coding DNA: TGTGCCAGCAGCTTAGATGGAGGAGGAAACACCATATATTTT. Translated, it gives CASSLDGGGNTIYF.

V usage is TRBV7-2 and J usage is TRBJ2-4, with a tentative D call TRBD2 (5 bases). CDR1 SGHTA and CDR2 FQGNSA come from the germline V gene. The ends were cut back, 1 base at V and 7 bases at J, with 5 bases in the middle. This CDR3 is 12 amino acids long. CDR3 amino acids: CASSLGGNIQYF. DNA for the CDR3: TGTGCCAGCAGCTTAGGAGGGAACATTCAGTACTTC.